Listed below are T cell receptor beta chains from one sample, sequenced in a study of long-term antiretroviral therapy in people with HIV. Repertoires were generated with immunoSEQ multiplex PCR, while TCRdb's copy carries only in-frame clones and drops some. This sample has approximately 16,000 clones, with roughly 80% found just once. The material sequenced was unsorted PBMCs, taken approximately 14 months before starting antiretroviral therapy. The receptors were gathered from a man aged 25-40 years with HIV. Both conserved end residues are part of each CDR3. A D gene is named only where the DNA matches it firmly. Rows give clone size only sometimes, using once, few, many, or a class for an expanded clone.

d_gene: .; abundance: few; j_gene: TRBJ1-5; v_gene: TRBV7-2; CDR3aa: CASSGRDFNQPQHF; CDR3nt: TGTGCCAGCAGCGGCCGGGATTTCAATCAGCCCCAGCATTTT
d_gene: .; abundance: .; j_gene: TRBJ1-1; v_gene: TRBV5-4; CDR3aa: CAATGESTEAFF; CDR3nt: TGTGCTGCCACGGGGGAAAGCACTGAAGCTTTCTTT
d_gene: TRBD1; abundance: .; j_gene: TRBJ2-3; v_gene: TRBV5-4; CDR3aa: CASSLVGTGSTDTQYF; CDR3nt: TGTGCCAGCAGCTTGGTTGGGACAGGGAGTACAGATACGCAGTATTTT
d_gene: .; abundance: .; j_gene: TRBJ2-7; v_gene: TRBV6-5; CDR3aa: CASSYGRTYEQYF; CDR3nt: TGTGCCAGCAGTTACGGAAGGACCTACGAGCAGTACTTC
d_gene: .; abundance: .; j_gene: TRBJ2-7; v_gene: TRBV7-2; CDR3aa: CASSPLMEDVVHPYEQYF; CDR3nt: TGTGCCAGCAGCCCCCTGATGGAAGATGTGGTCCACCCCTACGAGCAGTACTTC
d_gene: TRBD2; abundance: .; j_gene: TRBJ2-1; v_gene: TRBV25-1; CDR3aa: CASSDPGRGLSYNEQFF; CDR3nt: TGTGCCAGCAGTGACCCCGGGAGGGGACTATCCTACAATGAGCAGTTCTTC
d_gene: TRBD1; abundance: large; j_gene: TRBJ2-7; v_gene: TRBV6-5; CDR3aa: CASSYSTGPLPYEQYF; CDR3nt: TGTGCCAGCAGTTACTCGACAGGGCCCCTTCCCTACGAGCAGTACTTC
d_gene: TRBD1; abundance: .; j_gene: TRBJ1-4; v_gene: TRBV5-4; CDR3aa: CASSLAGTGLGKLFF; CDR3nt: TGTGCCAGCAGCTTGGCCGGGACAGGGCTTGGAAAACTGTTTTTT
d_gene: .; abundance: .; j_gene: TRBJ2-7; v_gene: TRBV4-3; CDR3aa: CASSQNPGVSYEQYF; CDR3nt: TGCGCCAGCAGCCAGAATCCGGGGGTTTCCTACGAGCAGTACTTC
d_gene: TRBD2; abundance: .; j_gene: TRBJ2-7; v_gene: TRBV6-5; CDR3aa: CASSREVAAPYEQYF; CDR3nt: TGTGCCAGCAGCCGGGAGGTAGCGGCCCCCTACGAGCAGTACTTC
d_gene: .; abundance: .; j_gene: TRBJ1-1; v_gene: TRBV19; CDR3aa: CASSIGLEGSAMNTEAFF; CDR3nt: TGTGCCAGTAGTATCGGTTTGGAAGGGAGTGCCATGAACACTGAAGCTTTCTTT
d_gene: .; abundance: .; j_gene: TRBJ1-5; v_gene: TRBV6-5; CDR3aa: CASSYGPSENQPQHF; CDR3nt: TGTGCCAGCAGTTATGGGCCCTCTGAAAATCAGCCCCAGCATTTT
d_gene: .; abundance: .; j_gene: TRBJ1-1; v_gene: TRBV5-1; CDR3aa: CASSLGGGRVTEAFF; CDR3nt: TGCGCCAGCAGCTTGGGGGGCGGGAGGGTCACTGAAGCTTTCTTT
d_gene: TRBD1; abundance: .; j_gene: TRBJ2-5; v_gene: TRBV11-2; CDR3aa: CASSPGQGAHETQYF; CDR3nt: TGTGCCAGCAGCCCAGGACAGGGGGCGCATGAGACCCAGTACTTC
d_gene: .; abundance: .; j_gene: TRBJ2-5; v_gene: TRBV5-4; CDR3aa: CASSLGGGAQETQYF; CDR3nt: TGTGCCAGCAGCTTGGGTGGGGGGGCCCAAGAGACCCAGTACTTC
d_gene: .; abundance: .; j_gene: TRBJ2-5; v_gene: TRBV5-4; CDR3aa: CASSLVGDETQYF; CDR3nt: TGTGCCAGCAGCTTGGTAGGGGACGAGACCCAGTACTTC
d_gene: .; abundance: .; j_gene: TRBJ2-7; v_gene: TRBV6-5; CDR3aa: CASSYGGFSSYEQYF; CDR3nt: TGTGCCAGCAGTTACGGGGGGTTTAGCTCCTACGAGCAGTACTTC
d_gene: .; abundance: .; j_gene: TRBJ1-3; v_gene: TRBV6-5; CDR3aa: CASSYLRGDTIYF; CDR3nt: TGTGCCAGCAGTTACCTCAGAGGGGACACCATATATTTT
d_gene: .; abundance: .; j_gene: TRBJ2-7; v_gene: TRBV5-1; CDR3aa: CASNPDLGVGEQYF; CDR3nt: TGCGCCAGCAACCCAGACCTGGGGGTGGGCGAGCAGTACTTC
d_gene: TRBD2; abundance: .; j_gene: TRBJ2-7; v_gene: TRBV6-1; CDR3aa: CASSPRTSGTYEQYF; CDR3nt: TGTGCCAGCAGTCCCCGGACTAGCGGAACCTACGAGCAGTACTTC
d_gene: .; abundance: few; j_gene: TRBJ1-5; v_gene: TRBV6-6; CDR3aa: CASSYVGGNQPQHF; CDR3nt: TGTGCCAGCAGCTATGTGGGGGGGAATCAGCCCCAGCATTTT
d_gene: .; abundance: .; j_gene: TRBJ1-1; v_gene: TRBV6-6; CDR3aa: CASRDTANTEAFF; CDR3nt: TGTGCCAGCAGAGATACAGCGAACACTGAAGCTTTCTTT
d_gene: TRBD2; abundance: few; j_gene: TRBJ2-7; v_gene: TRBV5-1; CDR3aa: CASSPTRLAGEQYF; CDR3nt: TGCGCCAGCAGCCCGACGCGACTAGCTGGCGAGCAGTACTTC
d_gene: TRBD2; abundance: .; j_gene: TRBJ2-1; v_gene: TRBV2; CDR3aa: CASSEPGTSGGGSYNEQFF; CDR3nt: TGTGCCAGCAGTGAGCCCGGGACTAGCGGAGGGGGGTCCTACAATGAGCAGTTCTTC
d_gene: .; abundance: .; j_gene: TRBJ1-2; v_gene: TRBV7-8; CDR3aa: CASSLSGPNYGYTF; CDR3nt: TGTGCCAGCAGCTTATCGGGCCCTAACTATGGCTACACCTTC
d_gene: .; abundance: .; j_gene: TRBJ1-2; v_gene: TRBV28; CDR3aa: CASSDPALGTYRANYGYTF; CDR3nt: TGTGCCAGCAGTGATCCAGCGCTCGGGACATATAGAGCTAACTATGGCTACACCTTC
d_gene: .; abundance: .; j_gene: TRBJ2-7; v_gene: TRBV27; CDR3aa: CASSLGQGTYEQYF; CDR3nt: TGTGCCAGCAGTTTAGGCCAGGGGACCTACGAGCAGTACTTC
d_gene: TRBD1; abundance: .; j_gene: TRBJ2-7; v_gene: TRBV18; CDR3aa: CASSRDRSYEQYF; CDR3nt: TGTGCCAGCTCTAGGGACAGATCCTACGAGCAGTACTTC
d_gene: .; abundance: .; j_gene: TRBJ2-7; v_gene: TRBV7-2; CDR3aa: CASSLPHGVGYEQYF; CDR3nt: TGTGCCAGCAGCTTACCGCACGGGGTAGGCTACGAGCAGTACTTC
d_gene: TRBD2; abundance: .; j_gene: TRBJ2-2; v_gene: TRBV19; CDR3aa: CASSLGLAGFGELFF; CDR3nt: TGTGCCAGTAGTTTAGGACTAGCGGGGTTCGGGGAGCTGTTTTTT
d_gene: TRBD2; abundance: .; j_gene: TRBJ2-7; v_gene: TRBV5-1; CDR3aa: CASSLVAGASGEQYF; CDR3nt: TGCGCCAGCAGCTTAGTAGCGGGGGCTTCGGGCGAGCAGTACTTC
d_gene: .; abundance: .; j_gene: TRBJ2-3; v_gene: TRBV9; CDR3aa: CASSPRQGGDTQYF; CDR3nt: TGTGCCAGCAGCCCCCGACAGGGAGGAGATACGCAGTATTTT
d_gene: .; abundance: .; j_gene: TRBJ1-4; v_gene: TRBV6-5; CDR3aa: CASSTGTANEKLFF; CDR3nt: TGTGCCAGCAGTACCGGGACTGCGAATGAAAAACTGTTTTTT
d_gene: TRBD1; abundance: .; j_gene: TRBJ2-7; v_gene: TRBV7-9; CDR3aa: CASSQNRGEGGYEQYF; CDR3nt: TGTGCCAGCAGCCAAAACAGGGGAGAAGGCGGCTACGAGCAGTACTTC
d_gene: .; abundance: .; j_gene: TRBJ2-3; v_gene: TRBV10-3; CDR3aa: CAISEEDTQYF; CDR3nt: TGTGCCATCAGTGAGGAAGATACGCAGTATTTT
d_gene: .; abundance: once; j_gene: TRBJ1-4; v_gene: TRBV10-3; CDR3aa: CAIGGADEKLFF; CDR3nt: TGTGCCATCGGCGGGGCGGATGAAAAACTGTTTTTT
d_gene: .; abundance: .; j_gene: TRBJ1-3; v_gene: TRBV5-1; CDR3aa: CASSSGPEAVGNTIYF; CDR3nt: TGCGCCAGCAGTTCCGGTCCAGAAGCTGTAGGAAACACCATATATTTT
d_gene: TRBD2; abundance: few; j_gene: TRBJ2-3; v_gene: TRBV7-3; CDR3aa: CASSSAGGQIDTQYF; CDR3nt: TGTGCCAGCAGCTCGGCGGGGGGGCAAATAGATACGCAGTATTTT
d_gene: .; abundance: medium-sized; j_gene: TRBJ1-5; v_gene: TRBV10-3; CDR3aa: CAIGDRKDQPQHF; CDR3nt: TGTGCCATCGGCGACAGGAAAGATCAGCCCCAGCATTTT
d_gene: .; abundance: few; j_gene: TRBJ2-1; v_gene: TRBV6-1; CDR3aa: CASRGPSNEQFF; CDR3nt: TGTGCCAGCAGGGGACCGAGCAATGAGCAGTTCTTC
d_gene: .; abundance: .; j_gene: TRBJ2-2; v_gene: TRBV4-1; CDR3aa: CASSQGEGWTGELFF; CDR3nt: TGCGCCAGCAGCCAAGGAGAAGGGTGGACCGGGGAGCTGTTTTTT
d_gene: .; abundance: .; j_gene: TRBJ1-6; v_gene: TRBV19; CDR3aa: CASSNRIDNSPLHF; CDR3nt: TGTGCCAGTAGCAACAGGATTGACAATTCACCCCTCCACTTT
d_gene: .; abundance: .; j_gene: TRBJ2-5; v_gene: TRBV14; CDR3aa: CASSQGGLAAHTRKQETQYF; CDR3nt: TGTGCCAGCAGCCAAGGTGGCCTAGCAGCGCACACCCGGAAACAAGAGACCCAGTACTTC
d_gene: .; abundance: .; j_gene: TRBJ2-7; v_gene: TRBV27; CDR3aa: CASSLSRDTAFYEQYF; CDR3nt: TGTGCCAGCAGTTTATCACGGGACACCGCCTTCTACGAGCAGTACTTC
d_gene: .; abundance: few; j_gene: TRBJ1-5; v_gene: TRBV6-1; CDR3aa: CASDDPGRSYQPQHF; CDR3nt: TGTGCCAGCGATGACCCAGGGCGAAGTTATCAGCCCCAGCATTTT
d_gene: .; abundance: few; j_gene: TRBJ2-1; v_gene: TRBV11-3; CDR3aa: CASSLLVSGNEQFF; CDR3nt: TGTGCCAGCAGCTTATTGGTTTCGGGGAATGAGCAGTTCTTC